This paragraph covers one T cell receptor beta chain sequence. CDR3 length: 12 residues. V lost 6 bases and J 1 base, leaving 4 bases between the germline ends. Germline values: CDR1 LNHDA, CDR2 SQIVND (reference sequence). In the original workflow: How many nucleated cells were present was estimated from reference gene primer amplification. Method: immunoSEQ multiplex PCR; TCRdb's copy keeps in-frame clones and lacks some. V and J calls and clone size come straight from that table; D and trimming were deduced from the DNA. This sample yields approximately 90,000 clones, of which less than 80% are seen a single time; about an eighth belongs to the top ten. The sample comes from a study of blood T cell repertoires in COVID-19.

The sequenced material came from peripheral blood. This rearrangement joins TRBV19 to TRBJ1-5, with D unresolved. This receptor was taken from a woman older than 75 with acute or convalescent COVID-19. The CDR3 spells CASSQSNQPQHF. In DNA, the CDR3 is TGTGCCAGTAGCCAGAGCAATCAGCCCCAGCATTTT.